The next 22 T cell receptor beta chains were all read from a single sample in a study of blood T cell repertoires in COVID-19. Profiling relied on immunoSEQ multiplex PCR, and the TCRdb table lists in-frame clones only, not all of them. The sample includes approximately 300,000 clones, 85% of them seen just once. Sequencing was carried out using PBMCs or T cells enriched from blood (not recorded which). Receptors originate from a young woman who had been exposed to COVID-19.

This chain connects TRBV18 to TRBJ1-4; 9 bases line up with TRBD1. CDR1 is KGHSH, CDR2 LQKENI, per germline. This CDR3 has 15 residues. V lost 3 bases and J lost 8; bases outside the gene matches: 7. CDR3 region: CASSPPGQGKEKLFF. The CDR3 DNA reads TGTGCCAGCTCACCCCCCGGACAGGGGAAGGAAAAACTGTTTTTT.

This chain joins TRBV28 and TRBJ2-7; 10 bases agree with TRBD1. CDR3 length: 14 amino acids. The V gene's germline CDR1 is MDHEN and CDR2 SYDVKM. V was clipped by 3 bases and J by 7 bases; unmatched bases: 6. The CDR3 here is CASSLLADRGEQYF. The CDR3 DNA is TGTGCCAGCAGTTTGCTCGCGGACAGGGGGGAGCAGTACTTC.

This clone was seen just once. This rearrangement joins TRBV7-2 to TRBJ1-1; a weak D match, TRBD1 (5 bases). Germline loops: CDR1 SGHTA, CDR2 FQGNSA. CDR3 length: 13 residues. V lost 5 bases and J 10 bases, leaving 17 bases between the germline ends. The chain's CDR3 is CASSPGTTPPAFF. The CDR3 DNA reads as TGTGCCAGCAGCCCGGGGACTACCCCGCCAGCTTTCTTT.

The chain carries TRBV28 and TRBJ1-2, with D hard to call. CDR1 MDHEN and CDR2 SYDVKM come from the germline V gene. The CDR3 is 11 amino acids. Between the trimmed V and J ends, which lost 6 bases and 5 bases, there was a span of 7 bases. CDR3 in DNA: TGTGCCAGCAGCCTAAAGTATGGCTACACCTTC. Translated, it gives CASSLKYGYTF.

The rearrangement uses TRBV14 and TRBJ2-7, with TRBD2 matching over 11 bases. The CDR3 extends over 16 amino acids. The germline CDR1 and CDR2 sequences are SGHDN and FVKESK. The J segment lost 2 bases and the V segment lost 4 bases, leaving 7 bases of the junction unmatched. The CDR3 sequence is CASSLLGSGGAYEQYF. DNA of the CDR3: TGTGCCAGCAGCCTCCTAGGTAGCGGGGGGGCCTACGAGCAGTACTTC. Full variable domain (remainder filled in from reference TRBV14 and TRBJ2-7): EAGVTQFPSHSVIEKGQTVTLRCDPISGHDNLYWYRRVMGKEIKFLLHFVKESKQDESGMPNNRFLAERTGGTYSTLKVQPAELEDSGVYFCASSLLGSGGAYEQYFGPGTRLTVT.

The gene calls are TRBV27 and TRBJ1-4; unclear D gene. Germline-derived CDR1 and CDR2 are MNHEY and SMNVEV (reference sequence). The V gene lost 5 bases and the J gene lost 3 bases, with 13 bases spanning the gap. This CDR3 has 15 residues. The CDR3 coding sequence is TGTGCCAGCAGTCCTTCGGTGGCGGCTAATGAAAAACTGTTTTTT. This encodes CASSPSVAANEKLFF. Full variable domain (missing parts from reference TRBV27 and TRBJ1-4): EAQVTQNPRYLITVTGKKLTVTCSQNMNHEYMSWYRQDPGLGLRQIYYSMNVEVTDKGDVPEGYKVSRKEKRNFPLILESPSPNQTSLYFCASSPSVAANEKLFFGSGTQLSVL.

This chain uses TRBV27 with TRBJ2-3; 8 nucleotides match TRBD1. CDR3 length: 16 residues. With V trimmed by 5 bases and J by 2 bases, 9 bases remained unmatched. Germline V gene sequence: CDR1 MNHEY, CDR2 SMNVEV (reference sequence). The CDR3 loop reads CASSPNLGQDTDTQYF. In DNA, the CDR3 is TGTGCCAGCAGTCCCAACCTGGGACAGGACACAGATACGCAGTATTTT.

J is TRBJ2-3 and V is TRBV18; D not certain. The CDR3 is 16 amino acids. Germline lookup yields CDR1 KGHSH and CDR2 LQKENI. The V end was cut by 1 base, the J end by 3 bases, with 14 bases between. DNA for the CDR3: TGTGCCAGCTCACCACTAGAGGCAGTACGTACAGATACGCAGTATTTT. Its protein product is CASSPLEAVRTDTQYF.

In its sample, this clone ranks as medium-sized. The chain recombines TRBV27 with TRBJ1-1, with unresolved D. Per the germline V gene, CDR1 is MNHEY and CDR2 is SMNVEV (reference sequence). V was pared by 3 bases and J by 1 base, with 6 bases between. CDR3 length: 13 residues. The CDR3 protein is CASSLEWNTEAFF. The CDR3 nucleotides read TGTGCCAGCAGTTTGGAGTGGAACACTGAAGCTTTCTTT.

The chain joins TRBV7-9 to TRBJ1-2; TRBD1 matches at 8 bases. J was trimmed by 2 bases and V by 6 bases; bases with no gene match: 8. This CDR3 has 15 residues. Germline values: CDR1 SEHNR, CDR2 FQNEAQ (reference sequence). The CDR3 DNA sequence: TGTGCCAGCAGTCCCGGACAGGGACCGAACTATGGCTACACCTTC. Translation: CASSPGQGPNYGYTF.

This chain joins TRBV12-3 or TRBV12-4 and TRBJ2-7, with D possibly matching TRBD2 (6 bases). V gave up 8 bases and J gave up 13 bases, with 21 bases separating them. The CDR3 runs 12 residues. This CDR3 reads CASGTSPSHPYF. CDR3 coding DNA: TGTGCCAGCGGTACTAGCCCATCGCACCCTTACTTC.

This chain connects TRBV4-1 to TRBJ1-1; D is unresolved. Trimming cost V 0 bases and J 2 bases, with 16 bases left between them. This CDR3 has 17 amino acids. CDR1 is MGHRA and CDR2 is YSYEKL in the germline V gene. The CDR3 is CASSQDFQARRNTEAFF. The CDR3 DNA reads TGCGCCAGCAGCCAAGATTTTCAGGCCCGAAGAAACACTGAAGCTTTCTTT.

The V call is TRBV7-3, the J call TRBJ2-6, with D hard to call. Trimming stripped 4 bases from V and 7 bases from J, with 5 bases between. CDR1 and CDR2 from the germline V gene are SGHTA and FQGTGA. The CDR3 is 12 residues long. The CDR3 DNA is TGTGCCAGCAGCTCCCCAGCCAACGTCCTGACTTTC. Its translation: CASSSPANVLTF.

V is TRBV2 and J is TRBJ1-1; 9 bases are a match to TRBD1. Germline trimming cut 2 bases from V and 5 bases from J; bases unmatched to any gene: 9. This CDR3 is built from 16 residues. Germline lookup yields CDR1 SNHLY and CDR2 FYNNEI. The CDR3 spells CASSEISGTGKTEAFF. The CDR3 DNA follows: TGTGCCAGCAGTGAAATAAGCGGGACAGGGAAGACTGAAGCTTTCTTT.

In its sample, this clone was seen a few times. The CDR3: CASSPPDAGLYGYTF. The CDR3 DNA sequence: TGTGCCAGCTCACCCCCGGACGCAGGACTCTATGGCTACACCTTC. The gene calls are TRBV18 and TRBJ1-2; D ambiguous. The CDR3 length is 15 residues. From germline, CDR1 is KGHSH and CDR2 LQKENI. Trimming stripped 3 bases from V and 4 bases from J, with 15 bases between. The full variable domain, completed using reference TRBV18 and TRBJ1-2, is NAGVMQNPRHLVRRRGQEARLRCSPMKGHSHVYWYRQLPEEGLKFMVYLQKENIIDESGMPKERFSAEFPKEGPSILRIQQVVRGDSAAYFCASSPPDAGLYGYTFGSGTRLTVV.

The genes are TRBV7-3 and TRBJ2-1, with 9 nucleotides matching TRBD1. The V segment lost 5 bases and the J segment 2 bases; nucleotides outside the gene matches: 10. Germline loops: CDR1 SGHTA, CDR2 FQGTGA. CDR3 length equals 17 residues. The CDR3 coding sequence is TGTGCCAGCAGCACCGGGACAGGGACAGTAGCCTACAATGAGCAGTTCTTC. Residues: CASSTGTGTVAYNEQFF.

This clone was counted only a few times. The CDR3 protein is CASSLFGAGGYLAKNIQYF. CDR3 coding DNA: TGTGCCAGCAGCTTATTCGGGGCGGGGGGATACCTAGCCAAAAACATTCAGTACTTC. The chain links TRBV7-9 to TRBJ2-4, with 8 bases lining up with TRBD2. The CDR3 sequence is 19 residues long. Germline CDR1 and CDR2: SEHNR and FQNEAQ (reference sequence). The ends lost 2 bases at V and 0 bases at J; junction bases unmatched: 12. Full variable domain (outside the CDR3, taken from reference TRBV7-9 and TRBJ2-4): DTGVSQNPRHKITKRGQNVTFRCDPISEHNRLYWYRQTLGQGPEFLTYFQNEAQLEKSRLLSDRFSAERPKGSFSTLEIQRTEQGDSAMYLCASSLFGAGGYLAKNIQYFGAGTRLSVL.

In nucleotides, the CDR3 is TGTGCCAGCAGCCGAGACTACCCAAATGAGCAGTTCTTC. It specifies CASSRDYPNEQFF. The V call is TRBV11-3, the J call TRBJ2-1; TRBD2 might be the D (5 bases). Trimming pared 5 bases from V and 7 bases from J, leaving 12 bases between. Germline CDR1 reads SGHNT; CDR2 reads YENEEA. The CDR3 extends over 13 amino acids.

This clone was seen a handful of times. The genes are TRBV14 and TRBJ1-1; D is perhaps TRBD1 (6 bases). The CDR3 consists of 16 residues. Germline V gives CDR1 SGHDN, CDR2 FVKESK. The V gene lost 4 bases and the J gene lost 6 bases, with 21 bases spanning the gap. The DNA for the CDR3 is TGTGCCAGCAGCCTTATTCAAACAGGGTCGGGCGCTGAAGCTTTCTTT. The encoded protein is CASSLIQTGSGAEAFF.

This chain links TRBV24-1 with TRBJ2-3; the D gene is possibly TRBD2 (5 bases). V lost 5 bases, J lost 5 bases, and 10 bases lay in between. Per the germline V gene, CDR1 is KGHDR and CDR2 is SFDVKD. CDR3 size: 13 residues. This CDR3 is CATSGGREDTQYF. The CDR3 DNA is TGTGCCACCAGTGGAGGGCGAGAAGATACGCAGTATTTT.

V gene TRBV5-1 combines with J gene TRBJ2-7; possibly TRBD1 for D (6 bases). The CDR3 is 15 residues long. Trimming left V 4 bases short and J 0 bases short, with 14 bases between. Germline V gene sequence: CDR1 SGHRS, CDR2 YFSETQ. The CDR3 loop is CASSGRGRSSYEQYF. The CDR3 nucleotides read TGCGCCAGCAGCGGAAGGGGGAGAAGCTCCTACGAGCAGTACTTC.

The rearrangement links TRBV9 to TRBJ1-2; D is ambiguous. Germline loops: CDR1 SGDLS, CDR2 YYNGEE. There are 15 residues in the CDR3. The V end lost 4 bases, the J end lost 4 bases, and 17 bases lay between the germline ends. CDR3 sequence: CASSPGGGYAYGYTF. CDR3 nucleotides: TGTGCCAGCAGCCCGGGAGGAGGGTACGCCTATGGCTACACCTTC.